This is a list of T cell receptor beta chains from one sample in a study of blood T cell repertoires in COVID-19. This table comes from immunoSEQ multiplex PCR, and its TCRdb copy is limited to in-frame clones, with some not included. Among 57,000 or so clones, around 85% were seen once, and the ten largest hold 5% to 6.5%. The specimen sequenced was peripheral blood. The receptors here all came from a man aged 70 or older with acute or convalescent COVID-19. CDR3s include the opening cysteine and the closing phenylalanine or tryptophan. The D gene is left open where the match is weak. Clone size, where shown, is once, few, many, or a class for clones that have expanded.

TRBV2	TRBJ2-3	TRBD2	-	TGTGCCAGCAAAATACTAGCGGGGGGGCTAGATACGCAGTATTTT	CASKILAGGLDTQYF
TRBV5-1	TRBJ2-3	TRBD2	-	TGCGCCAGCAGCTACGGGACTACCTACACAGATACGCAGTATTTT	CASSYGTTYTDTQYF
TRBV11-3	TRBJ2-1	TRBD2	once	TGTGCCAGCAGCTTCCGGGCTAGCGGGGGGTTTGAGCAGTTCTTC	CASSFRASGGFEQFF
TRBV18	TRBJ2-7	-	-	TGTGCCAGCTCACCAGAGGCCGAGCAGTACTTC	CASSPEAEQYF
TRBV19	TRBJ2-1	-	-	TGTGCCAGTACCTATCGCGGGGCTACCTCCTACAATGAGCAGTTCTTC	CASTYRGATSYNEQFF
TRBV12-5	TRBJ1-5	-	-	TGTGCTAGTGGTTTGGTGGGGGGTGAGCCCCAGCATTTT	CASGLVGGEPQHF
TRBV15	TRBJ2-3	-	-	TGTGCCGCCGGCGGTCTGGCCCATACGCAGTATTTT	CAAGGLAHTQYF
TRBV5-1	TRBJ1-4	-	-	TGCGCCAGCAGCCTTAGGAGGGGAAGTGATGAAAAACTGTTTTTT	CASSLRRGSDEKLFF
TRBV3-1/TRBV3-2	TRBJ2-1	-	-	TGTGCCAGCAGCCACCCTTTGGCAGGACATAGGGAGCAGTTCTTC	CASSHPLAGHREQFF
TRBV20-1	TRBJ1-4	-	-	TGCAGTGCTAGTACGGGATATGGTGAAAAACTGTTTTTT	CSASTGYGEKLFF
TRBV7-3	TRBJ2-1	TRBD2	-	TGTGCCAGCAGCGTTTCTAGCGGGGGGGCGTTTGAGCAGTTCTTC	CASSVSSGGAFEQFF
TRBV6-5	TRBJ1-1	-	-	TGTGCCAGCAGCATGGCACGTCCGAACACTGAAGCTTTCTTT	CASSMARPNTEAFF
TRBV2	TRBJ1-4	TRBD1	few	TGTGCCAGCAGTCCCACGAGACAGGGGAATGAAAAACTGTTTTTT	CASSPTRQGNEKLFF
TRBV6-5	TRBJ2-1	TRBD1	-	TGTGCCAGCAGTTACCCGGACGGACAGGGGTTTGAGGAGCAGTTCTTC	CASSYPDGQGFEEQFF
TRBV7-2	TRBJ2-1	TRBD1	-	TGTGCCAGCAGCTTAATCGAGGGGGCATATTCGGATGAGCAGTTCTTC	CASSLIEGAYSDEQFF
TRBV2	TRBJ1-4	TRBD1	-	TGTGCCAGCAGTCCCCTTGGGACAGCTAATGAAAAACTGTTTTTT	CASSPLGTANEKLFF
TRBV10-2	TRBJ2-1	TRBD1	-	TGCGCCAGCAGCGGCCCAAATCAGGGGGCCGGGAATGAGCAGTTCTTC	CASSGPNQGAGNEQFF
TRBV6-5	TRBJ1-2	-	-	TGTGCCAGCAGCAACCCAGGGGCGGCTAACTATGGCTACACCTTC	CASSNPGAANYGYTF
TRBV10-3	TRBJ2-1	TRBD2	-	TGTGCCATCAGTAGCGGGGACAATGAGCAGTTCTTC	CAISSGDNEQFF
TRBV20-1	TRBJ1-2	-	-	TGCAGTGGAGGGACTAACTATGGCTACACCTTC	CSGGTNYGYTF
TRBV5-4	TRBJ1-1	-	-	TGTGCCAGCAGCTATTACACGAACACTGAAGCTTTCTTT	CASSYYTNTEAFF
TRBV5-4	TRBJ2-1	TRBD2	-	TGTGCCAGCAGCCGCCGTGGGACTAGCGATGAGCAGTTCTTC	CASSRRGTSDEQFF
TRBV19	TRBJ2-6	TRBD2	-	TGTGCGTCTAGCGGTAGCGGCTCTGGGGCCAACGTCCTGACTTTC	CASSGSGSGANVLTF
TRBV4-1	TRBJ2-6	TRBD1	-	TGCGCCAGCAGCCAAGATAGGGCAGGGGGCGCTGGGGCCAACGTCCTGACTTTC	CASSQDRAGGAGANVLTF
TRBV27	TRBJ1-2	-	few	TGTGCCAGCAAGGGACTTAGCTATGGCTACACCTTC	CASKGLSYGYTF
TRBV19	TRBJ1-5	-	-	TGTGCCAGTAGTAAGGCCAGGGCAAGGGTGAGCAATCAGCCCCAGCATTTT	CASSKARARVSNQPQHF
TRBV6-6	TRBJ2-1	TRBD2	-	TGTGCCAGCAGGTCCCCTAGCGGGGGGGTCAATGAGCAGTTCTTC	CASRSPSGGVNEQFF
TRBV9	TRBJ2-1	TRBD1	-	TGTGCCAGCAGCGTAGCGGGACAGCAATCCTACAATGAGCAGTTCTTC	CASSVAGQQSYNEQFF
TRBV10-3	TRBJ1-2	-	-	TGTGCCATCCACCAAACCGGGCCCCGGAGTGGGAGCGGCTACACCTTC	CAIHQTGPRSGSGYTF
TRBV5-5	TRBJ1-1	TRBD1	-	TGTGCCAGCAGCTTGGTAGGGACAGGGTCGGGGGCTTTCTTT	CASSLVGTGSGAFF
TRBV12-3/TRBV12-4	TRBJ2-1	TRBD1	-	TGTGCCAGCAGTCTGGGACAGTACAATGAGCAGTTCTTC	CASSLGQYNEQFF
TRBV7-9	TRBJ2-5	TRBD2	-	TGTGCCAGCAGCTTAGGCGGACTAGCGGGGCCTCGGCGTCAAGAGACCCAGTACTTC	CASSLGGLAGPRRQETQYF
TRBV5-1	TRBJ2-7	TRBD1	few	TGCGCCAGCAGCCGACAGGGGGGCTCCTCCTACGAGCAGTACTTC	CASSRQGGSSYEQYF
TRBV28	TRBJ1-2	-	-	TGTGCCAGCAGTTTGCTGAGGAACTATGGCTACACCTTC	CASSLLRNYGYTF
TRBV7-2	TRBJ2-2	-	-	TGTGCCAGCAGCTCAGGACAAAACACCGGGGAGCTGTTTTTT	CASSSGQNTGELFF
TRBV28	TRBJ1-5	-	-	TGTGCCAGCAGTATCGGGGATGGGAGCAATCAGCCCCAGCATTTT	CASSIGDGSNQPQHF
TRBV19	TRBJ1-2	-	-	TGTGCCAGTAGGGGGTCAGGACAGCCGGGCTACACCTTC	CASRGSGQPGYTF
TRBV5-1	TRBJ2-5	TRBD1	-	TGCGCCAGCCGAATGAGGACAGGGGGCGAAGAGACCCAGTACTTC	CASRMRTGGEETQYF
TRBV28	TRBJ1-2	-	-	TGTGCCAGCGGTGTGAGCGGGGGAAGGGGCTACACCTTC	CASGVSGGRGYTF
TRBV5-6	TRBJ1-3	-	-	TGTGCCAGCAGCGTAACTACTTACTCTGGAAACACCATATATTTT	CASSVTTYSGNTIYF
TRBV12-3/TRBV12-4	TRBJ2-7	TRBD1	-	TGTGCCAGCAGCAGGGACAGGGGCGAGCAGTACTTC	CASSRDRGEQYF
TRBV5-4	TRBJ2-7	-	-	TGTGCCAGCAGCTTGGGTCGACAGGTCGACTACGAGCAGTACTTC	CASSLGRQVDYEQYF
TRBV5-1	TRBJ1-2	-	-	TGCGCCAGCAGGACAGCCTTAAACTATGGCTACACCTTC	CASRTALNYGYTF
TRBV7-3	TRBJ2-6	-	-	TGTGCCAGCAGCTTAGGCCCCTCTGGGGCCAACGTCCTGACTTTC	CASSLGPSGANVLTF
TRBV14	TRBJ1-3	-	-	TGTGCCAGCAGCCAAGATTATCTTAGAAACACCATATATTTT	CASSQDYLRNTIYF
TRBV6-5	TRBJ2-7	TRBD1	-	TGTGCCAGCACCAGAGACAGGGTCGACCACGAGCAGTACTTC	CASTRDRVDHEQYF
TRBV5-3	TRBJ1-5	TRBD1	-	TGTGCCAGAAGCTTGATTCTGTCGGGACAGGGAGGCAATCAGCCCCAGCATTTT	CARSLILSGQGGNQPQHF
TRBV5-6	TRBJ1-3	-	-	TGTGCCAGCAGCTTGGATCCGGTCCAAACCTCTGGAAACACCATATATTTT	CASSLDPVQTSGNTIYF
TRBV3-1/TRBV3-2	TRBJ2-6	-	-	TGTGCCAGCAGCCTCTTTAGTTACGCGGATTACTCTGGGGCCAACGTCCTGACTTTC	CASSLFSYADYSGANVLTF
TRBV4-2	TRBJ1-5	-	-	TGTGCCAGCAGCCTCTCAACCGACAGAGACAATCAGCCCCAGCATTTT	CASSLSTDRDNQPQHF